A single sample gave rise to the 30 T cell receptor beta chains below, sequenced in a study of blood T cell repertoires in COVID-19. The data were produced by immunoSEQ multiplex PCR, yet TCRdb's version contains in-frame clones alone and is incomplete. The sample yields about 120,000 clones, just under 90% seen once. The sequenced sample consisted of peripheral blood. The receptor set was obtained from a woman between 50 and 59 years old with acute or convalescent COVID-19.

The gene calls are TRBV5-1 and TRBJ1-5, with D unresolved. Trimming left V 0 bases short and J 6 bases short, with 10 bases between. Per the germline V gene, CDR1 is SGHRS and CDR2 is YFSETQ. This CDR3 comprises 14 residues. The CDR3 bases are TGCGCCAGCAGCTTGGGGCAGGTGGGTCAGCCCCAGCATTTT. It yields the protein CASSLGQVGQPQHF.

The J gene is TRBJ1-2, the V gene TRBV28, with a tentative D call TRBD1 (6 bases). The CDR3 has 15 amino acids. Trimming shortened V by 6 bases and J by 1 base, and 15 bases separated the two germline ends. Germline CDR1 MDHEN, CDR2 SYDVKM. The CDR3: CASSLGQSRNYGYTF. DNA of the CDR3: TGTGCCAGCAGCCTCGGACAGTCTCGTAACTATGGCTACACCTTC.

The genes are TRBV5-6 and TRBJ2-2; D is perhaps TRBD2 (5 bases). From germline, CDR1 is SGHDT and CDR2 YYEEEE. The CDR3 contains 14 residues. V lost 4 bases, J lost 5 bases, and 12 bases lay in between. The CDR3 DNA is TGTGCCAGCAGCCGCGGCCCGGGAACCGGGGAGCTGTTTTTT. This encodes CASSRGPGTGELFF. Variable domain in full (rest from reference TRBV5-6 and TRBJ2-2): DAGVTQSPTHLIKTRGQQVTLRCSPKSGHDTVSWYQQALGQGPQFIFQYYEEEERQRGNFPDRFSGHQFPNYSSELNVNALLLGDSALYLCASSRGPGTGELFFGEGSRLTVL.

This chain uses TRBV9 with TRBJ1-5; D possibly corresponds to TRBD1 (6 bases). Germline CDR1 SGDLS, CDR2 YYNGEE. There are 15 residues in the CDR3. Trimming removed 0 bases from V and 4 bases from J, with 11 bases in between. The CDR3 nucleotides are TGTGCCAGCAGCGTAGGGACAGCCGAAAATCAGCCCCAGCATTTT. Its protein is CASSVGTAENQPQHF. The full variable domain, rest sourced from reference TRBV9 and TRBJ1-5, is DSGVTQTPKHLITATGQRVTLRCSPRSGDLSVYWYQQSLDQGLQFLIQYYNGEERAKGNILERFSAQQFPDLHSELNLSSLELGDSALYFCASSVGTAENQPQHFGDGTRLSIL.

The CDR3 sequence: CAGREVDTEAFF. CDR3 DNA sequence: TGTGCGGGGAGAGAGGTAGACACTGAAGCTTTCTTT. The chain has TRBV6-5 and TRBJ1-1; no firm D call. This CDR3 contains 12 residues. The germline gives CDR1 MNHEY, CDR2 SVGAGI.

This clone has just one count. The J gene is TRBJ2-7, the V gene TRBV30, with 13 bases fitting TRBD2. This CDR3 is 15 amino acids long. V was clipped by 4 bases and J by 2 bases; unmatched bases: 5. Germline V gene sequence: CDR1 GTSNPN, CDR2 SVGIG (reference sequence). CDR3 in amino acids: CAWTDTSGRAYEQYF. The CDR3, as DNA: TGTGCCTGGACTGACACTAGCGGGAGGGCCTACGAGCAGTACTTC.

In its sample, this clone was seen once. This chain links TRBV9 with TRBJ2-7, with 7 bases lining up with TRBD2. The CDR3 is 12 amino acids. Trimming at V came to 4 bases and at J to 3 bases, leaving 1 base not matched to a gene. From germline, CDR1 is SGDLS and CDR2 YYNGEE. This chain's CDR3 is CASSPGGYEQYF. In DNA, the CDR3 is TGTGCCAGCAGCCCGGGGGGCTACGAGCAGTACTTC.

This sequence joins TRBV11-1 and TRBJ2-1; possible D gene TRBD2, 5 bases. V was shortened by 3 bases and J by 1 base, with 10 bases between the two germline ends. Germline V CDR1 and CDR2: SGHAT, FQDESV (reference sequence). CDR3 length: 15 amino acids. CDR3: CASSLDGKSYNEQFF. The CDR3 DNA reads TGTGCCAGCAGCTTGGACGGGAAATCCTACAATGAGCAGTTCTTC.

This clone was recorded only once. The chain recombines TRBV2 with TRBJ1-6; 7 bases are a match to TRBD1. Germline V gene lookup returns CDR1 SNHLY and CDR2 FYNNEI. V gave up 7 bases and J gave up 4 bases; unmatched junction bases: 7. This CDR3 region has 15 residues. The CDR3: CASTEETGYNSPLHF. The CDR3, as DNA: TGTGCCAGCACCGAAGAGACAGGGTATAATTCACCCCTCCACTTT. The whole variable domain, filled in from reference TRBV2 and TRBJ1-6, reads EPEVTQTPSHQVTQMGQEVILRCVPISNHLYFYWYRQILGQKVEFLVSFYNNEISEKSEIFDDQFSVERPDGSNFTLKIRSTKLEDSAMYFCASTEETGYNSPLHFGNGTRLTVT.

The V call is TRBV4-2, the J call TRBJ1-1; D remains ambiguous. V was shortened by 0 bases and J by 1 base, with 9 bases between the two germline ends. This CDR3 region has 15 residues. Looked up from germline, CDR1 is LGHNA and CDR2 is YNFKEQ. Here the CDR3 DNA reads TGTGCCAGCAGCCAAGAGTGGTCAGGGAACACTGAAGCTTTCTTT. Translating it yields CASSQEWSGNTEAFF.

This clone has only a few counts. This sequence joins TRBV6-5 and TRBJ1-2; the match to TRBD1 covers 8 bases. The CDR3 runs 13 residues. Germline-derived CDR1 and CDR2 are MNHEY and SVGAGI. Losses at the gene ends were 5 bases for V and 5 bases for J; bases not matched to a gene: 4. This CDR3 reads CASSPTGEYGYTF. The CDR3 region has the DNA TGTGCCAGCAGTCCGACAGGGGAGTATGGCTACACCTTC.

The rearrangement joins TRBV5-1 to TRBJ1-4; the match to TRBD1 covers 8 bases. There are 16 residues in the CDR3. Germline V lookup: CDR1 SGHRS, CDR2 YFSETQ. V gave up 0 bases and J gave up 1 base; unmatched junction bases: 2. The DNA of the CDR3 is TGCGCCAGCAGCTTGGCCGACAGGGGAACTAATGAAAAACTGTTTTTT. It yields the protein CASSLADRGTNEKLFF.

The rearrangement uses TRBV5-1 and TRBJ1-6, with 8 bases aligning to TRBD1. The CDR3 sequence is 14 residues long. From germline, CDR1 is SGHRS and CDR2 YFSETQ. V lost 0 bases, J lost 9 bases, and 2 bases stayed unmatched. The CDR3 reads CASSLGQGASPLHF. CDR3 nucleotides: TGCGCCAGCAGCTTGGGCCAGGGGGCTTCACCCCTCCACTTT.

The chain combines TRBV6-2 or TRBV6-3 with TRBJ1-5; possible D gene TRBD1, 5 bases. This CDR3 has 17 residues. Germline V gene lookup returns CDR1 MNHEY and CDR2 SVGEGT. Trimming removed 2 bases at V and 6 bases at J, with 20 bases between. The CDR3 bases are TGTGCCAGCAGTTACGGTTTGGGGCAGGTCGCGAGTCAGCCCCAGCATTTT. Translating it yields CASSYGLGQVASQPQHF.

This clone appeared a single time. The CDR3 region has the DNA TGTGCCAGCACCGGGACAGGGATGTTCTTC. Encoded protein: CASTGTGMFF. The chain combines TRBV25-1 with TRBJ2-1; the match to TRBD1 covers 9 bases. V shed 7 bases and J 15 bases; nucleotides not matched to a gene: 4. Germline V lookup: CDR1 MGHDK, CDR2 SYGVNS. The CDR3 is made up of 10 amino acids.

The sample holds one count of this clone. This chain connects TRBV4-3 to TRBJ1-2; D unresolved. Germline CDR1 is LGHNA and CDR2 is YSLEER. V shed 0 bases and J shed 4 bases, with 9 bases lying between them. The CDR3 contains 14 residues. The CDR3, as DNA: TGCGCCAGCAGCCAAGAGCGGGCCCGCTATGGCTACACCTTC. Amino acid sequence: CASSQERARYGYTF.

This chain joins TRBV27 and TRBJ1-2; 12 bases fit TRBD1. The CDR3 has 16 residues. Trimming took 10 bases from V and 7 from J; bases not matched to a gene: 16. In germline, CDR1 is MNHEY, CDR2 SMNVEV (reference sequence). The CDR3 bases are TGTGCCACCCTCCTAAGTCCGGGACAGGGGGCTTCTGGCTACACCTTC. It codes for CATLLSPGQGASGYTF.

The DNA for the CDR3 is TGTGCCAGCAGCTTGGATTTCCTCTCCTACGAGCAGTACTTC. Encoded protein: CASSLDFLSYEQYF. This chain links TRBV5-5 with TRBJ2-7; D is uncertain. This CDR3 has 14 amino acids. The germline V and J ends were trimmed by 0 bases and 0 bases, with 7 bases remaining between them. Germline V lookup: CDR1 SGHKS, CDR2 YYEKEE (reference sequence). The whole variable domain, remainder taken from reference TRBV5-5 and TRBJ2-7, is DAGVTQSPTHLIKTRGQQVTLRCSPISGHKSVSWYQQVLGQGPQFIFQYYEKEERGRGNFPDRFSARQFPNYSSELNVNALLLGDSALYLCASSLDFLSYEQYFGPGTRLTVT.

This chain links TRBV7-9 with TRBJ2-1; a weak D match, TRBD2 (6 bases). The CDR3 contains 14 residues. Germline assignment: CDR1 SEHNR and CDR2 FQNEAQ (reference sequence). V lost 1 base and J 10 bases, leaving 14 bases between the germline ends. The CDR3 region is CASSLEGLAQEQFF. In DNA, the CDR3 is TGTGCCAGCAGCTTAGAGGGACTCGCCCAAGAGCAGTTCTTC.

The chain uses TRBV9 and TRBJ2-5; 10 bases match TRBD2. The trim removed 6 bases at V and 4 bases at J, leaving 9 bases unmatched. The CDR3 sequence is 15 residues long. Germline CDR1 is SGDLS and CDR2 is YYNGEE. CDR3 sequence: CASTLSGGARETQYF. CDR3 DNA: TGTGCCAGCACCTTAAGCGGGGGGGCCCGAGAGACCCAGTACTTC.

CDR3 in amino acids: CSASVFRDWFQKGYNSPLHF. CDR3 DNA: TGCAGTGCTAGTGTCTTCCGGGACTGGTTCCAGAAAGGCTATAATTCACCCCTCCACTTT. The rearrangement links TRBV20-1 to TRBJ1-6, with a weak D call TRBD1 (5 bases). The CDR3 runs 20 residues. Germline CDR1 and CDR2: DFQATT and SNEGSKA (reference sequence). Trimming took 3 bases from V and 3 from J, leaving 27 bases between them.

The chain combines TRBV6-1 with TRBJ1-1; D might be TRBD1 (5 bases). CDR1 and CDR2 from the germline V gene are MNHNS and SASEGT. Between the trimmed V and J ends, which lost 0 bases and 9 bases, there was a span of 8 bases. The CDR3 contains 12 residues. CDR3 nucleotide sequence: TGTGCCAGCAGTGAAGCGCGGGACCAAGCTTTCTTT. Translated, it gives CASSEARDQAFF.

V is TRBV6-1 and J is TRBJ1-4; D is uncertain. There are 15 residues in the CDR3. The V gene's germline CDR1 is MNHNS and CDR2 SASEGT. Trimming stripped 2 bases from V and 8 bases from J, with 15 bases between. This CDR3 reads CASSEMRTAEEKLFF. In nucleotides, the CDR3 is TGTGCCAGCAGTGAAATGAGGACTGCGGAAGAAAAACTGTTTTTT.

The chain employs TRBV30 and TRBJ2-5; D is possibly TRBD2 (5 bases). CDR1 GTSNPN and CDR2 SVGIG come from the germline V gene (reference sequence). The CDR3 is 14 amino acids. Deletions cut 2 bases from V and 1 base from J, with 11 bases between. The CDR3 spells CAWSHPGSQETQYF. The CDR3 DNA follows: TGTGCCTGGAGTCACCCGGGGTCCCAAGAGACCCAGTACTTC.

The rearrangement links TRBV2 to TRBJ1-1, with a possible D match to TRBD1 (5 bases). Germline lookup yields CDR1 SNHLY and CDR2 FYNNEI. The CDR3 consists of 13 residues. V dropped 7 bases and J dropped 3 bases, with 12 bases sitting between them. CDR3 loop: CASIPGVHTEAFF. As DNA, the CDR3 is TGTGCCAGCATCCCGGGGGTTCACACTGAAGCTTTCTTT.

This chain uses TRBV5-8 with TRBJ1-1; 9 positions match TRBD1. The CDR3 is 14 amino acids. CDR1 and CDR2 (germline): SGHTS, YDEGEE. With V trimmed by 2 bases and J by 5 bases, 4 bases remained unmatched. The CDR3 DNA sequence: TGTGCCAGCAGCTTCACAGGGGGCCGGACTGAAGCTTTCTTT. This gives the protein CASSFTGGRTEAFF.

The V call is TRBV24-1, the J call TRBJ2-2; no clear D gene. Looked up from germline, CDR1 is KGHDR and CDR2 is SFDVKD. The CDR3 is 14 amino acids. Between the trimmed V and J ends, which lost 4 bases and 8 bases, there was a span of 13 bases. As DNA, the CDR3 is TGTGCCACCAGTGAACCTGCTCTGACAGGGGAGCTGTTTTTT. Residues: CATSEPALTGELFF.

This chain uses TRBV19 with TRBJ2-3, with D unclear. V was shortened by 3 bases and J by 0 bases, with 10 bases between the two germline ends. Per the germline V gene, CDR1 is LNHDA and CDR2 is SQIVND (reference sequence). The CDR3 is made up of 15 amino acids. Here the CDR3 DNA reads TGTGCCAGTAGTATGCAGATTGCTAGCACAGATACGCAGTATTTT. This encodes CASSMQIASTDTQYF.

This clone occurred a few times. CDR3 nucleotides: TGTGCCAGCAGCTCCCGACAGGCTAACTATGGCTACACCTTC. This gives the protein CASSSRQANYGYTF. This chain uses TRBV11-2 with TRBJ1-2, with D possibly being TRBD1 (6 bases). The V end was cut by 4 bases, the J end by 0 bases, with 9 bases between. The CDR3 covers 14 residues. The germline gives CDR1 SGHAT, CDR2 FQNNGV. Drawing the rest from reference TRBV11-2 and TRBJ1-2, the complete variable domain is EAGVAQSPRYKIIEKRQSVAFWCNPISGHATLYWYQQILGQGPKLLIQFQNNGVVDDSQLPKDRFSAERLKGVDSTLKIQPAKLEDSAVYLCASSSRQANYGYTFGSGTRLTVV.

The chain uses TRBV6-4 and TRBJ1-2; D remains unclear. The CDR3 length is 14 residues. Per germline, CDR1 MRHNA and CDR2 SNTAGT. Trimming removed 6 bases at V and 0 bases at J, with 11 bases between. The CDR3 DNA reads TGTGCCAGCAGCCCAACTCCGACTAACTATGGCTACACCTTC. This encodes CASSPTPTNYGYTF.